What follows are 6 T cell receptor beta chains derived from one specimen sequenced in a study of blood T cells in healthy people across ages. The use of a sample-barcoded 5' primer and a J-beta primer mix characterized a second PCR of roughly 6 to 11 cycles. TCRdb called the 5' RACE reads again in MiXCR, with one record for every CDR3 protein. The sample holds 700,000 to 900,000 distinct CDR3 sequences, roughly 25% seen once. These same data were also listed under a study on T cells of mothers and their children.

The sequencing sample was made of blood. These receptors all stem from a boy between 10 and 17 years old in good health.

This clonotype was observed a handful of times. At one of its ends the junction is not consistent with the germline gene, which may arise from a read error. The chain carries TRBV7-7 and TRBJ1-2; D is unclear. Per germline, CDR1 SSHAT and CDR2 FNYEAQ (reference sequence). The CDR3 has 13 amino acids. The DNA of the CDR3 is TGTGCTAGCAGCTTCAAACAGATTTATGGCTACACCTTC. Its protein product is CASSFKQIYGYTF.

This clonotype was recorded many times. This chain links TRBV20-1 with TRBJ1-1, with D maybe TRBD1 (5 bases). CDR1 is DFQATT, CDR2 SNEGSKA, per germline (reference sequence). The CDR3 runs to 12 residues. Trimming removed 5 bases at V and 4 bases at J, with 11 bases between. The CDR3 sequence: CSAGGGTTEAFF. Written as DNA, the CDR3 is TGCAGTGCTGGCGGGGGGACCACTGAAGCTTTCTTT.

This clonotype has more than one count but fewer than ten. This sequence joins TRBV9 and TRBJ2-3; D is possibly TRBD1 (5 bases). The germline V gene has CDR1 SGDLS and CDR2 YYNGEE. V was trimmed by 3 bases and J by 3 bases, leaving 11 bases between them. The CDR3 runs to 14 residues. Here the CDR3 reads CASSDRTNTDTQYF. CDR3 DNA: TGTGCCAGCAGCGACCGGACAAATACAGATACGCAGTATTTT.

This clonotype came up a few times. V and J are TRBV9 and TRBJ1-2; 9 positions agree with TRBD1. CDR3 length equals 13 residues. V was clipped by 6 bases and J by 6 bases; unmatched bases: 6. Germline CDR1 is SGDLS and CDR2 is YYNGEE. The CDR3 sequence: CASTQDRGDGYTF. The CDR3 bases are TGTGCCAGCACCCAAGACAGGGGGGATGGCTACACCTTC.

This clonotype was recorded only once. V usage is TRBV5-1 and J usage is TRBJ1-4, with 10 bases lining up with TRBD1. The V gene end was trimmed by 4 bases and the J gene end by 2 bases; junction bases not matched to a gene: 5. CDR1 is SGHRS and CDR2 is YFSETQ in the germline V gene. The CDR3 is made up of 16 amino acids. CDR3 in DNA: TGCGCCAGCAGCGGGGACAGGGGCTCTACTAATGAAAAACTGTTTTTT. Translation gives CASSGDRGSTNEKLFF.

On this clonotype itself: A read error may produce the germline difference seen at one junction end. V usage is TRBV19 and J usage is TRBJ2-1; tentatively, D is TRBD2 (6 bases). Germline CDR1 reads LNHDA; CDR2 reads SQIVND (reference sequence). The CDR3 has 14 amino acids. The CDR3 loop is CASSIGAGRDEQFF. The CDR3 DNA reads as TGCGCCAGTAGTATTGGCGCGGGAAGGGATGAGCAGTTCTTC.